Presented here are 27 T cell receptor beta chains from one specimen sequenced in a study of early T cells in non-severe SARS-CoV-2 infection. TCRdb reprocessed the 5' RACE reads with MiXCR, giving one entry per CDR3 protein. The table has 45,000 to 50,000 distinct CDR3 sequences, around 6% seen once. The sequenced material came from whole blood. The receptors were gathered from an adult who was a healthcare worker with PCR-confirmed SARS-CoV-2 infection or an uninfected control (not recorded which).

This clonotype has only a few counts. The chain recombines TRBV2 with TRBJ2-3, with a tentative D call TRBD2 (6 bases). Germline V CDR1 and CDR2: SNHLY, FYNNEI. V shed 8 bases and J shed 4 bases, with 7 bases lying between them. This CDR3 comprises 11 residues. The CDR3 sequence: CASGEADTQYF. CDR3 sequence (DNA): TGTGCCAGCGGGGAGGCAGATACGCAGTATTTT. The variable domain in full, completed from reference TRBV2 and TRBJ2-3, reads EPEVTQTPSHQVTQMGQEVILRCVPISNHLYFYWYRQILGQKVEFLVSFYNNEISEKSEIFDDQFSVERPDGSNFTLKIRSTKLEDSAMYFCASGEADTQYFGPGTRLTVL.

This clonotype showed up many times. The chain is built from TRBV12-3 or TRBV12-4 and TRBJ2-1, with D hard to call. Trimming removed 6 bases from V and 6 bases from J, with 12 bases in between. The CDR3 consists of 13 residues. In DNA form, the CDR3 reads TGTGCCAGCAGCCAACCCCGGATCAATGAGCAGTTCTTC. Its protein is CASSQPRINEQFF.

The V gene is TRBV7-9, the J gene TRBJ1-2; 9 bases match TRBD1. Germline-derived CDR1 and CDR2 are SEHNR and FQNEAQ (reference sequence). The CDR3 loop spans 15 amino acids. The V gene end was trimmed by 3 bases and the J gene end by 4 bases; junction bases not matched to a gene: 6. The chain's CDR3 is CASSLGQGVGYGYTF. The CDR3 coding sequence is TGTGCCAGCAGCTTGGGACAGGGAGTAGGCTATGGCTACACCTTC.

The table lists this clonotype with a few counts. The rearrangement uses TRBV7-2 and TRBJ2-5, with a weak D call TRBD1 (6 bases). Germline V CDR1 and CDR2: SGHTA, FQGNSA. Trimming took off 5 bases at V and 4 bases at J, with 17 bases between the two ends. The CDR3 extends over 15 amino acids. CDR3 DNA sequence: TGTGCCAGCAGCCCCCGACCGGGACACTTAGAGACCCAGTACTTC. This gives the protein CASSPRPGHLETQYF.

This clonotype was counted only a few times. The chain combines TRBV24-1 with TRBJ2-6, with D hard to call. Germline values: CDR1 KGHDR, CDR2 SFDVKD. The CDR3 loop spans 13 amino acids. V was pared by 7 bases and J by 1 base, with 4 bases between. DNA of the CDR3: TGTGCCACCAGGGAATCTGGGGCCAACGTCCTGACTTTC. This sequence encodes CATRESGANVLTF.

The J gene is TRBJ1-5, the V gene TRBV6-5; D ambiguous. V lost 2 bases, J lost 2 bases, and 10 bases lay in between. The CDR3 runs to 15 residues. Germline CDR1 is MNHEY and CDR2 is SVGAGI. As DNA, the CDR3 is TGTGCCAGCAGTTACCGAGTAAATGGCAATCAGCCCCAGCATTTT. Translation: CASSYRVNGNQPQHF.

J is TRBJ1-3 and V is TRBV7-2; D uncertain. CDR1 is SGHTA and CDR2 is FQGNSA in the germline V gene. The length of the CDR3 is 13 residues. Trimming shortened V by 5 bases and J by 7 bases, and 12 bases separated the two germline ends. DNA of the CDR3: TGTGCCAGCAGCACTATCCAAGGCAACACCATATATTTT. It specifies CASSTIQGNTIYF. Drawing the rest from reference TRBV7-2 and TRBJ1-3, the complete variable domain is GAGVSQSPSNKVTEKGKDVELRCDPISGHTALYWYRQSLGQGLEFLIYFQGNSAPDKSGLPSDRFSAERTGGSVSTLTIQRTQQEDSAVYLCASSTIQGNTIYFGEGSWLTVV.

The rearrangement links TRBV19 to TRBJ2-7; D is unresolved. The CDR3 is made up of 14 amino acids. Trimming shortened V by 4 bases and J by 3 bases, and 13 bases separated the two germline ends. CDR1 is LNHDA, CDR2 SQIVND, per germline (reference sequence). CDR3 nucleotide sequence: TGTGCCAGTAGTAGAGCCGACACCTTCTACGAGCAGTACTTC. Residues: CASSRADTFYEQYF.

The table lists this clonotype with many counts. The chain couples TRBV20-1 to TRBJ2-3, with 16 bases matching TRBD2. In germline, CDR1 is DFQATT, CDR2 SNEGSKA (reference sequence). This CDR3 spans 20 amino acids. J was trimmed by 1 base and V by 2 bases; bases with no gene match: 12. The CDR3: CSARYSGLAGGPFGTDTQYF. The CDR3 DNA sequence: TGCAGTGCTAGATACTCGGGACTAGCGGGGGGGCCATTCGGCACAGATACGCAGTATTTT.

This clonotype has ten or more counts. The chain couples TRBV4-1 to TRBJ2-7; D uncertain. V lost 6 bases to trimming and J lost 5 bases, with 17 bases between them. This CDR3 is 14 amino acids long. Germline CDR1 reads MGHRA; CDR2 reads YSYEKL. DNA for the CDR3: TGCGCCAGCAGTACTACCGGGCTCCGCCACGAGCAGTACTTC. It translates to CASSTTGLRHEQYF.

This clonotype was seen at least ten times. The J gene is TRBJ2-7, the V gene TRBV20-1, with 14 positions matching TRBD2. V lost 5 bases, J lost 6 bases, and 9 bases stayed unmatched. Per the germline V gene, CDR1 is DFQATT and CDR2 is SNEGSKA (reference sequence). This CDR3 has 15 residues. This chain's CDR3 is CSAGRGTSGSIEQYF. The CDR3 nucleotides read TGCAGTGCTGGCAGAGGGACTAGCGGGAGCATCGAGCAGTACTTC.

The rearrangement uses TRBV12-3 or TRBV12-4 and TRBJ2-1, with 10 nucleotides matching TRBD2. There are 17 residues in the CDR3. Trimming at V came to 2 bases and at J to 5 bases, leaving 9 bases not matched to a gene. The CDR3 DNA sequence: TGTGCCAGCAGTTTATTGCTAGCGGGGGCGCTCAACAATGAGCAGTTCTTC. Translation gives CASSLLLAGALNNEQFF.

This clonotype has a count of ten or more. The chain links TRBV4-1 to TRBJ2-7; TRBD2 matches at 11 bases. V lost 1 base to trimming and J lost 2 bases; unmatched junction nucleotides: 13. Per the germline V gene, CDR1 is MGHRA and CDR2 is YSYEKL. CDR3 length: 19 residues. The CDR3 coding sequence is TGCGCCAGCAGCCAAGTAAGGCCCGGGGAGGGACTAGCGGCCTACGAGCAGTACTTC. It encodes CASSQVRPGEGLAAYEQYF.

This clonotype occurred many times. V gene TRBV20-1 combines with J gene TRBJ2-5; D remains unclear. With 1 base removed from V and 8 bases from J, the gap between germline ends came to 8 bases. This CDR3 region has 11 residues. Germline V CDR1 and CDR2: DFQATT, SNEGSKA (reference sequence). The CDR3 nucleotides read TGCAGTGCTAGAGCGGCGAGTACCCAGTACTTC. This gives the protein CSARAASTQYF.

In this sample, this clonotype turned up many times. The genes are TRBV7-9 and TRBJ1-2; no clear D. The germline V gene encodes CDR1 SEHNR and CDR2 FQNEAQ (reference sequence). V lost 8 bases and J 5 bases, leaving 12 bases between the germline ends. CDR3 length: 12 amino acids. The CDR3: CASLSGFYGYTF. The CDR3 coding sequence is TGTGCCAGCCTATCCGGGTTTTATGGCTACACCTTC.

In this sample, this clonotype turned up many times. The CDR3: CASSPIPMGGGPSYNEQFF. The CDR3 bases are TGTGCCAGCTCACCCATCCCGATGGGCGGGGGGCCCTCCTACAATGAGCAGTTCTTC. V usage is TRBV18 and J usage is TRBJ2-1; TRBD2 aligns across 8 bases. Germline CDR1 is KGHSH and CDR2 is LQKENI. This CDR3 is built from 19 residues. With 3 bases clipped from V and 0 bases from J, the junction kept 13 bases outside the gene matches.

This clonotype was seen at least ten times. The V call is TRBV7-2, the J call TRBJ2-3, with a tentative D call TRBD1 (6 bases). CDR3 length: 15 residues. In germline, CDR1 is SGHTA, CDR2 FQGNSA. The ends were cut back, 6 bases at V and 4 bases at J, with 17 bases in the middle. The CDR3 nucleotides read TGTGCCAGCAGGATATGGACCCCAGGGGCAGATACGCAGTATTTT. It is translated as CASRIWTPGADTQYF.

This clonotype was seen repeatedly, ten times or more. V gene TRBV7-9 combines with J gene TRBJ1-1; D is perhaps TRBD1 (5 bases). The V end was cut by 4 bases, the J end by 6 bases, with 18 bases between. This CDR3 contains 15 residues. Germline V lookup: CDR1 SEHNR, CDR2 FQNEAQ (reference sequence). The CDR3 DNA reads TGTGCCAGCAGCTCGGGAGGGGTAAAAAAGCCTGAAGCTTTCTTT. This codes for CASSSGGVKKPEAFF.

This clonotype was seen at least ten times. The CDR3 reads CASSLRLNRDIQYF. The CDR3 nucleotides are TGTGCCAGCAGCTTACGGTTGAATCGGGACATTCAGTACTTC. The chain uses TRBV11-2 and TRBJ2-4; D not resolved. The V end lost 2 bases, the J end lost 8 bases, and 13 bases lay between the germline ends. Germline assignment: CDR1 SGHAT and CDR2 FQNNGV. This CDR3 comprises 14 residues.

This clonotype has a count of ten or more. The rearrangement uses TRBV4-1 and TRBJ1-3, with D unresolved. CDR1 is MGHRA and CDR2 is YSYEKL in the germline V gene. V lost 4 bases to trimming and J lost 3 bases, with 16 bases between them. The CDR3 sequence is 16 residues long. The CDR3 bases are TGCGCCAGCAGCCTGGTGTGGGGAGGGAGTGGAAACACCATATATTTT. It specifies CASSLVWGGSGNTIYF.

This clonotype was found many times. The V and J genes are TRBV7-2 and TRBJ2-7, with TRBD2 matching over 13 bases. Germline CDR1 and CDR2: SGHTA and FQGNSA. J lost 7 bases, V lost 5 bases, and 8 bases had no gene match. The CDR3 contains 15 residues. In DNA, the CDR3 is TGTGCCAGCAGCCCGGGACTAGCGGGGAGTTCAGAGCAGTACTTC. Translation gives CASSPGLAGSSEQYF.

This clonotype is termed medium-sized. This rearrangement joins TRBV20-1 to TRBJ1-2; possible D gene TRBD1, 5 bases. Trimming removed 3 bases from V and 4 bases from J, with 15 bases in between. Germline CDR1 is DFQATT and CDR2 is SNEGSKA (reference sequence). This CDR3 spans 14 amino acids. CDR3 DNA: TGCAGTGCTAGCCCGGAGGGGTTCGGCTATGGCTACACCTTC. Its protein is CSASPEGFGYGYTF.

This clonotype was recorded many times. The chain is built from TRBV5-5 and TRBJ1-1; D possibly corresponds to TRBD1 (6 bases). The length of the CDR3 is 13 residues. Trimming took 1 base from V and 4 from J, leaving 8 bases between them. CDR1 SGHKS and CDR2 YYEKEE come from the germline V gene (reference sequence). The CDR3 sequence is CASSLQGPTEAFF. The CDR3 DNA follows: TGTGCCAGCAGCTTGCAGGGGCCCACTGAAGCTTTCTTT. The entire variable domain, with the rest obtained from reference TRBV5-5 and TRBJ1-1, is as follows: DAGVTQSPTHLIKTRGQQVTLRCSPISGHKSVSWYQQVLGQGPQFIFQYYEKEERGRGNFPDRFSARQFPNYSSELNVNALLLGDSALYLCASSLQGPTEAFFGQGTRLTVV.

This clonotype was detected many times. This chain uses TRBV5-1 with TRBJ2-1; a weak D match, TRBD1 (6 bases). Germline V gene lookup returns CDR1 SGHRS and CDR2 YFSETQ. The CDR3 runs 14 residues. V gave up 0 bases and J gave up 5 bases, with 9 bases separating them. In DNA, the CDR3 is TGCGCCAGCAGCTTGGGGGACACGCACAATGAGCAGTTCTTC. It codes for CASSLGDTHNEQFF.

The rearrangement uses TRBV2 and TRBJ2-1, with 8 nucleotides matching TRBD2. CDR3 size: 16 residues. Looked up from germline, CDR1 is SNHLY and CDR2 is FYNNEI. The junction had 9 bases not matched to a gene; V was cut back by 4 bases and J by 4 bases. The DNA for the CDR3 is TGTGCCAGCAGTGCCGGCCGGGCGGGGGGATACAATGAGCAGTTCTTC. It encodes CASSAGRAGGYNEQFF.

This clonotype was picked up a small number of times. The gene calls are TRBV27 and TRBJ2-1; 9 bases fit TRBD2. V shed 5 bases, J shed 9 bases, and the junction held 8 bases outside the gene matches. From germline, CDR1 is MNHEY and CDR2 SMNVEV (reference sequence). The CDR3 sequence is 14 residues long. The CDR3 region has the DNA TGTGCCAGCAGTCGCCCTAGCGGGAATTCTGAGCAGTTCTTC. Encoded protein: CASSRPSGNSEQFF.

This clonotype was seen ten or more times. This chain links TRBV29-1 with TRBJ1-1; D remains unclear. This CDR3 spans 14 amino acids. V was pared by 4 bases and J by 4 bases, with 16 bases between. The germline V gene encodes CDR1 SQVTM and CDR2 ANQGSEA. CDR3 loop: CSVGGGSGGTEAFF. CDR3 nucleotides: TGCAGCGTTGGAGGTGGGTCCGGAGGCACTGAAGCTTTCTTT.